The rows below give T cell receptor beta chains drawn from one sample of a study of Ad26.COV2.S vaccination and SARS-CoV-2 variants. TCRdb's table, derived via immunoSEQ multiplex PCR, lists solely in-frame clones and lacks some. Here the sample spans about half a million clones, roughly nine tenths being singletons. The sample in question was peripheral blood, obtained in a trial of Ad26.COV2.S vaccine versus placebo. These receptors were collected from a person aged 18 to 59 who received the Ad26.COV2.S COVID-19 vaccine or a placebo. CDR3s include the opening cysteine and the closing phenylalanine or tryptophan.

V gene,CDR3 protein
TRBV7-2,CASSFYSGVGRGTNEQYF
TRBV10-2,CAGLAWAAPRRRNQPQHF
TRBV2,CASRYRSPNEKLFF
TRBV7-9,CASSLGTGNTIYF
TRBV27,CASMQGAGTEAFF
TRBV5-4,CASSRGQTGELFF
TRBV5-3,CAPGAGYEETQYF
TRBV3-1/TRBV3-2,CASSQDRVSRNF
TRBV4-1,CASSQNLRRGPKRSAYNEQFF
TRBV28,CATLVAGTGNTEAFF